This entry concerns a single T cell receptor (beta chain). Its antigen is unidentified. A Clinical Activity Score of at least 3, a NOSPECS grade of at least 4 and a duration under 3 months were recorded in the ophthalmopathy patients. RNA transcripts were the template for amplifying TCR beta CDR3 regions. A set of HTBI primers served as the primers for a first-round RT-PCR of the TCR CDR3. MiXCR was run by TCRdb on the multiplex PCR reads, yielding one entry per CDR3 protein. The sample lists fewer than 250,000 distinct CDR3 sequences, 16% occurring once. The sample comes from a study of T cells in Graves' hyperthyroidism and ophthalmopathy. Study at large: Peripheral blood collection took place at initial diagnosis, before any treatment.

This CDR3 is 14 amino acids long. The germline V and J ends were trimmed by 5 bases and 13 bases, with 23 bases remaining between them. Germline V gene lookup returns CDR1 MNHNS and CDR2 SASEGT. Study findings and constraints: A model of 13 V-J pairs discriminated ophthalmopathy from stable hyperthyroidism.

The specimen sequenced was blood. The sequence came from a woman under 30 with Graves' ophthalmopathy. V is TRBV6-1 and J is TRBJ1-1, with D possibly being TRBD1 (6 bases). CDR3 protein: CASSNLGRGGSDFF. The DNA of the CDR3 is TGTGCCAGCAGTAATCTCGGGAGGGGGGGATCGGATTTCTTT.